This is a list of T cell receptor beta chains from one sample in a study of OX40 agonist ivuxolimab in advanced cancers. Clones were read by immunoSEQ multiplex PCR, and TCRdb kept only the in-frame ones, dropping some. The top ten clones hold 6.5% to 9% of a sample with roughly 89,000 clones, just under 90% of them seen once. This material consisted of CD4+ or CD8+ T cells sorted from blood, taken in a trial of the OX40 agonist ivuxolimab. These TCRs come from an adult with an advanced solid tumor such as melanoma, head and neck, liver or kidney cancer. Each CDR3 is given without its conserved first and last residue. Each record gives: D gene, V gene, J gene, CDR3 protein. A D gene is named only where the DNA matches it firmly.

>NA|TRBV4-1|TRBJ2-7
ASSPRDSSYEQY
>TRBD1|TRBV19|TRBJ2-5
ASSNPGQGYQETQY
>NA|TRBV13|TRBJ2-1
ASSQIAHEQF
>TRBD2|TRBV5-8|TRBJ2-3
ASSLVGTSGRPDTQY
>NA|TRBV7-9|TRBJ1-2
ASSLGAEPSGYT
>NA|TRBV15|TRBJ2-7
ATSRVLGGVYEQY
>NA|TRBV27|TRBJ2-7
ASRNDFPLY
>TRBD1|TRBV6-6|TRBJ1-4
ASSKPPGTGSLKLF
>TRBD2|TRBV30|TRBJ2-3
AWTGLAGDSLRRDTQY
>TRBD1|TRBV2|TRBJ2-7
ASSEGSTGGEQY
>TRBD2|TRBV6-5|TRBJ2-1
ASTVAGGGNEQF
>TRBD2|TRBV6-5|TRBJ2-3
ASSYSLAGGTDTQY
>TRBD2|TRBV19|TRBJ2-1
ASSMRGDPYNEQF
>TRBD2|TRBV19|TRBJ2-2
ASSREGTGELF
>NA|TRBV6-4|TRBJ1-2
ASSPSIDSSRYGYT
>NA|TRBV13|TRBJ2-5
ASSSPNRQETQY
>NA|TRBV10-2|TRBJ1-1
ASSESSSPGSEAF
>TRBD2|TRBV7-2|TRBJ2-7
ASILAGTLDEQY
>NA|TRBV5-1|TRBJ2-2
ASSLLGGTGELF
>NA|TRBV27|TRBJ2-7
ASSQPLISGEQY
>TRBD2|TRBV28|TRBJ2-7
ASSPFRSSGRIPYEQY
>NA|TRBV30|TRBJ2-7
AWSGKSSYEQY
>NA|TRBV7-2|TRBJ2-5
ASSLGEAETQY
>NA|TRBV19|TRBJ2-1
ASTPGYNEQF
>NA|TRBV29-1|TRBJ1-5
SAGGSGQPQH
>NA|TRBV5-8|TRBJ2-7
ASSLDPGVPYEQY
>TRBD1|TRBV13|TRBJ2-7
ASSQPGTGNAEQY
>NA|TRBV15|NA
ATSRDRSASEQY
>NA|TRBV5-1|TRBJ1-1
ASSPLEGDGYTEAF
>NA|TRBV21-1|TRBJ1-5
ASSKKAGEGQPQH
>NA|TRBV19|TRBJ1-2
ASSIPFNYGYT
>NA|TRBV28|NA
ASSLTGVGYEQY
>NA|TRBV6-6|TRBJ2-7
ASSYLAGRTRDEQY
>NA|TRBV4-1|TRBJ1-4
ASSQAYEKLF
>NA|TRBV30|TRBJ1-2
AWKDYYGYT
>NA|TRBV4-3|TRBJ2-3
AGSQVAGLSTDTQY
>NA|TRBV7-9|TRBJ1-4
ASSFPSGGSSTNEKLF
>NA|TRBV6-6|TRBJ2-1
ASSYLGSSYNEQF
>NA|TRBV5-1|TRBJ2-7
ASSSVSERDEQY
>NA|TRBV29-1|TRBJ2-3
SVERETLSTDTQY
>NA|TRBV6-6|TRBJ1-4
ASSYLGDYANEKLF
>TRBD2|TRBV19|TRBJ2-3
ASSTGLAGTDTQY